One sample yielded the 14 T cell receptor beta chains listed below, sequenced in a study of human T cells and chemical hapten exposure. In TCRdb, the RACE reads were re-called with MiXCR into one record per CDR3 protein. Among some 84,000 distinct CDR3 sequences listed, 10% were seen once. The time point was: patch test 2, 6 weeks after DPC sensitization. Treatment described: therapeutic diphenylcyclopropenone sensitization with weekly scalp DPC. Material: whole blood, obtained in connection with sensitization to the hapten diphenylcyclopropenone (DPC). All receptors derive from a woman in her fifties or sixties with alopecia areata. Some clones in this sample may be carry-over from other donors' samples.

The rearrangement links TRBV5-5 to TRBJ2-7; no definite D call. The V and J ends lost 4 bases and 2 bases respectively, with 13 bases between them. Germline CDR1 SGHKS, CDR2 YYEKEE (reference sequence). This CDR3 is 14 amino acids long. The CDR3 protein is CASSIYDGPYEQYF. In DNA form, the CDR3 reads TGTGCCAGCAGCATCTATGACGGACCCTACGAGCAGTACTTC.

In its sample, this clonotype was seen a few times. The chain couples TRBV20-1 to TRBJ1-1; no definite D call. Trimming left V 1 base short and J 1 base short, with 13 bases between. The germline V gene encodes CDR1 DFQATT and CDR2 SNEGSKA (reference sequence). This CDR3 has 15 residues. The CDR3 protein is CSARGLRGTNTEAFF. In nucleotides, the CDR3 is TGCAGTGCTAGAGGACTCCGGGGAACGAACACTGAAGCTTTCTTT.

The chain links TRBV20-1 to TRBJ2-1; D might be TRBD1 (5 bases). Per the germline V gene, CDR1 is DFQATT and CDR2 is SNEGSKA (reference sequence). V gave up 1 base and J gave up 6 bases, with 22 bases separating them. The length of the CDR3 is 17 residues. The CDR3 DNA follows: TGCAGTGCTAGAGGACCCCTTTGGTCAGGGCAAGTCAATGAGCAGTTCTTC. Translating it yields CSARGPLWSGQVNEQFF.

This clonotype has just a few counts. The CDR3: CASSQQSSGNTIYF. The DNA for the CDR3 is TGTGCCAGCAGTCAACAGAGCTCTGGAAACACCATATATTTT. The rearrangement links TRBV7-8 to TRBJ1-3; D remains ambiguous. The ends were cut back, 6 bases at V and 0 bases at J, with 9 bases in the middle. Per the germline V gene, CDR1 is SGHVS and CDR2 is FQNEAQ. The CDR3 loop spans 14 amino acids.

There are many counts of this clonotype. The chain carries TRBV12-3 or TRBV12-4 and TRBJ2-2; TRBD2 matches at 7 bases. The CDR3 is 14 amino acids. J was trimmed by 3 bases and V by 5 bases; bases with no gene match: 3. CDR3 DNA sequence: TGTGCCAGCAGTCTTAGCGGGCACACCGGGGAGCTGTTTTTT. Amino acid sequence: CASSLSGHTGELFF.

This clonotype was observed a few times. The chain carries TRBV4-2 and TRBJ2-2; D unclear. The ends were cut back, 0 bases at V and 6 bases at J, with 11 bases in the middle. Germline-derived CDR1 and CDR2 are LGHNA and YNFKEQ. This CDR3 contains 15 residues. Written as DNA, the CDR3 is TGTGCCAGCAGCCAAGAGCTAGTTCGCGCCGGGGAGCTGTTTTTT. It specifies CASSQELVRAGELFF.

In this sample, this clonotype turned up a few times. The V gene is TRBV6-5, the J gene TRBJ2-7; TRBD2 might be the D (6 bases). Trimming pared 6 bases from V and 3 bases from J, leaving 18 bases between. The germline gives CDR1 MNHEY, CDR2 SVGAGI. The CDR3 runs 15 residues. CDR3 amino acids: CASSRLRAGIYEQYF. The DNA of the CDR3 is TGTGCCAGCAGCCGCCTCCGGGCGGGAATCTACGAGCAGTACTTC.

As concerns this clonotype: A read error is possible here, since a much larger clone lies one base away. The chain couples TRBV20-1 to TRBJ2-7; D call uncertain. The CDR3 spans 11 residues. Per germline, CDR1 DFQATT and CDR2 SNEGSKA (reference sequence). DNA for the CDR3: TGCAGTGCTGGAGATTTGGGGGAGCAGTACTTC. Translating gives CSAGDLGEQYF.

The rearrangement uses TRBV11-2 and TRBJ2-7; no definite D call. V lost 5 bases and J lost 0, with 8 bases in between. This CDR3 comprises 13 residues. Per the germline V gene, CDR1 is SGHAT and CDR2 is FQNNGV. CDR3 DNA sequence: TGTGCCAGCAGCCCGGACCTCTCCTACGAGCAGTACTTC. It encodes CASSPDLSYEQYF.

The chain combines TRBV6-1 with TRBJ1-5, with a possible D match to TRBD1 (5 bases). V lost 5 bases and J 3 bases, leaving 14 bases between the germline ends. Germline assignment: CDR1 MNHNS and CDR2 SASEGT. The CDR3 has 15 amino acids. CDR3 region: CASSRDPVSNQPQHF. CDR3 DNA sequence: TGTGCCAGCAGTAGGGACCCAGTCTCCAATCAGCCCCAGCATTTT.

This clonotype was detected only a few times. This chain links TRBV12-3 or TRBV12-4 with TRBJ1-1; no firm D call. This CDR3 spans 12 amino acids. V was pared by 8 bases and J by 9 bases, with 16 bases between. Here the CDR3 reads CASLNPDPKAFF. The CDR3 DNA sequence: TGTGCCAGCCTAAACCCCGATCCAAAAGCTTTCTTT.

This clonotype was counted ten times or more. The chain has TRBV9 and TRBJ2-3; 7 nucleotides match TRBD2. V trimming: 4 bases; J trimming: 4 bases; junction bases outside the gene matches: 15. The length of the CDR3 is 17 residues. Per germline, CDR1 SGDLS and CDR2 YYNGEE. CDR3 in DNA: TGTGCCAGCAGCACCCAAGGATGGGGAGGGGAGCCAGATACGCAGTATTTT. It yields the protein CASSTQGWGGEPDTQYF.

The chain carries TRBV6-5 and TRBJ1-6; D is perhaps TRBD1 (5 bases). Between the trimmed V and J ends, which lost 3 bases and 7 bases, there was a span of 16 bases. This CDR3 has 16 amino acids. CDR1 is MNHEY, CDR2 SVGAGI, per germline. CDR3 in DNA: TGTGCCAGCAGTTATTCCGGGACCCCTGGGAATTCACCCCTCCACTTT. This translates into CASSYSGTPGNSPLHF.

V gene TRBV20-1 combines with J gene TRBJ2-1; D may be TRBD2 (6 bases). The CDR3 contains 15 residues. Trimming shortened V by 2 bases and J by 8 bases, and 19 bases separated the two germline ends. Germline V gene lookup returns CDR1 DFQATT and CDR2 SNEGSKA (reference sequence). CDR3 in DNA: TGCAGTGCTAGACTGTTAGCGGCATTAGGGGATGAGCAGTTCTTC. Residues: CSARLLAALGDEQFF.